This entry describes one TCR beta chain. What it recognizes is unknown. PBMC were collected before vaccination, two weeks after the third vaccination, and at progression. Some clones are missing from TCRdb's copy, which holds only in-frame ones; the method was immunoSEQ multiplex PCR. The sample lists roughly 83,000 clones, 85% to 90% occurring once. The data were obtained in a study of glioma-infiltrating T cells after dendritic cell vaccination. Turning to the study itself: Three intradermal dendritic cell vaccine injections were given every two weeks. Study results and limitations: Higher TCR clonality did not directly relate to longer survival.

The source of this sequence is a human donor with glioblastoma. This material consisted of blood, taken before dendritic cell vaccination.

Here the CDR3 DNA reads TGTGCCAGCAGCTTAGATAGTGTGAGGACAGGGGGTTCCTACGAGCAGTACTTC. Residues: CASSLDSVRTGGSYEQYF. This chain uses TRBV7-2 with TRBJ2-7, with 10 positions matching TRBD1. The ends lost 1 base at V and 1 base at J; junction bases unmatched: 10. The CDR3 extends over 18 amino acids. CDR1 is SGHTA, CDR2 FQGNSA, per germline.